The clone carrying this T cell receptor (beta chain) was seen only a few times. This sample is drawn from a study of T-cell reconstitution after alpha-beta-depleted transplantation in children. The V end was cut by 6 bases, the J end by 0 bases, with 9 bases between. The CDR3 runs 14 residues. CDR1 is MNHNS, CDR2 SASEGT, per germline. Molecular barcoding with unique molecular identifiers was used for the TCRbeta library. Each CDR3 protein gets one entry after TCRdb re-called the PCR reads with MiXCR. This sample has hundreds of thousands of distinct CDR3 sequences, with about a tenth found just once. V and J are TRBV6-1 and TRBJ2-1; D remains ambiguous. Source: PBMCs from the stem cell graft donor, taken from the stem cell graft. This receptor was identified in a human donor who donated a stem cell graft to a child with acute lymphoblastic leukemia. In DNA form, the CDR3 reads TGTGCCAGCAGACGAGTCGGCTCCTACAATGAGCAGTTCTTC. Its translation: CASRRVGSYNEQFF.